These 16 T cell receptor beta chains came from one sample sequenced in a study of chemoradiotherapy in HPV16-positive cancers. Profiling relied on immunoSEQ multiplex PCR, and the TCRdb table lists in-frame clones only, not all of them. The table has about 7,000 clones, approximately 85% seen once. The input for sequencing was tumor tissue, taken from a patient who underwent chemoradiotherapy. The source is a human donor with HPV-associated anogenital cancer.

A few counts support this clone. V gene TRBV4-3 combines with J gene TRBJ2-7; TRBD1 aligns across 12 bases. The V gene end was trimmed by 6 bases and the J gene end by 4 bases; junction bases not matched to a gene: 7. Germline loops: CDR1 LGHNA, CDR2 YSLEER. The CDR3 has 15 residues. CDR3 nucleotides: TGCGCCAGCAGTCCTTGGGGACAGGGGGCTTACGAGCAGTACTTC. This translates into CASSPWGQGAYEQYF.

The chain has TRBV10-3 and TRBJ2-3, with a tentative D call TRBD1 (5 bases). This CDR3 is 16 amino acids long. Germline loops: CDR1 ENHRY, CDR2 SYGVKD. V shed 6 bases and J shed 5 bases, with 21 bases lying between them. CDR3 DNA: TGTGCCATCAGCCCGCTCAGGCAGGGCCCGCGAGATACGCAGTATTTT. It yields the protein CAISPLRQGPRDTQYF.

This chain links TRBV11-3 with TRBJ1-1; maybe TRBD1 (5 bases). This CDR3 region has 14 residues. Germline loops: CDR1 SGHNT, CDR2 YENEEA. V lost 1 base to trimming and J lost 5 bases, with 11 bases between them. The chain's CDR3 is CASSLGGIGTEAFF. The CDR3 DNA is TGTGCCAGCAGCTTAGGGGGGATTGGGACTGAAGCTTTCTTT.

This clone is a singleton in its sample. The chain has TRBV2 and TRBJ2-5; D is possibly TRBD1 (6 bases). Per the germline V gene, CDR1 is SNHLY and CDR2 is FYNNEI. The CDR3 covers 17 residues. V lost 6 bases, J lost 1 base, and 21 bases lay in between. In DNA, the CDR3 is TGTGCCAGCAGGCCCATCTTCCGGGACACTCCCCAAGAGACCCAGTACTTC. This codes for CASRPIFRDTPQETQYF.

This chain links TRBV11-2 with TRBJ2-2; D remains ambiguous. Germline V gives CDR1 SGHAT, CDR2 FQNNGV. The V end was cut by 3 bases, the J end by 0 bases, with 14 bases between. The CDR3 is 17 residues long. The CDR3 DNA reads TGTGCCAGCAGCTTCGGTCTTAGGGCGGCGAACACCGGGGAGCTGTTTTTT. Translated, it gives CASSFGLRAANTGELFF.

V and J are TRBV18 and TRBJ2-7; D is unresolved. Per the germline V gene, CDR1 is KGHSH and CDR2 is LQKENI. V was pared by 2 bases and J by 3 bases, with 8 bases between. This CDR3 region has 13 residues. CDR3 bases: TGTGCCAGCTCACCAAGTTCCTACTACGAGCAGTACTTC. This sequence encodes CASSPSSYYEQYF.

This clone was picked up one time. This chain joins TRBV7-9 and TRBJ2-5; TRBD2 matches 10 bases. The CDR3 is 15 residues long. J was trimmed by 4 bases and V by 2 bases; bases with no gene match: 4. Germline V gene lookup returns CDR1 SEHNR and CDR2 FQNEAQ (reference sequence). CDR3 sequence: CASSLLAGGRETQYF. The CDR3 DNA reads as TGTGCCAGCAGCTTATTAGCGGGGGGTCGAGAGACCCAGTACTTC. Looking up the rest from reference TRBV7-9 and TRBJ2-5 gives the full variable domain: DTGVSQNPRHKITKRGQNVTFRCDPISEHNRLYWYRQTLGQGPEFLTYFQNEAQLEKSRLLSDRFSAERPKGSFSTLEIQRTEQGDSAMYLCASSLLAGGRETQYFGPGTRLLVL.

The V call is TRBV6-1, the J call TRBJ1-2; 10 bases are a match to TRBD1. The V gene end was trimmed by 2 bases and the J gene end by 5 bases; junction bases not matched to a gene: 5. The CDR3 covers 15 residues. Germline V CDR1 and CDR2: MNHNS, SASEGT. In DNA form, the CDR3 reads TGTGCCAGCAGTGAAAGGCTGGGACAGGGGTATGGCTACACCTTC. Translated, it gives CASSERLGQGYGYTF.

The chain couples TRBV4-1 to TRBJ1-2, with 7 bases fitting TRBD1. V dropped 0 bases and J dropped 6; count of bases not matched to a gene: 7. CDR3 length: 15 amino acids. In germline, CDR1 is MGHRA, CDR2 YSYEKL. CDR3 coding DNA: TGCGCCAGCAGCCAAGATCGAACAGGGGAGAATGGCTACACCTTC. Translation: CASSQDRTGENGYTF.

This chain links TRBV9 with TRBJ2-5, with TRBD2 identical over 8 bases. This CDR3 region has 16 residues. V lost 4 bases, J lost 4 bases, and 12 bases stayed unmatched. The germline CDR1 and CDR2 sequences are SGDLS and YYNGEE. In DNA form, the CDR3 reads TGTGCCAGCAGCCGGGGAGGGACTAGGACCAGAGAGACCCAGTACTTC. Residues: CASSRGGTRTRETQYF.

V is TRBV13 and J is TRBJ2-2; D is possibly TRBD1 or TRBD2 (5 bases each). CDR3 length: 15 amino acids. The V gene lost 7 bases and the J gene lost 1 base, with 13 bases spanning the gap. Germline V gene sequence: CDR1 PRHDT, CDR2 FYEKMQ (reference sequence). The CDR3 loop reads CASTRAGENTGELFF. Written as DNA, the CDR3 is TGTGCCAGCACCAGGGCGGGTGAGAACACCGGGGAGCTGTTTTTT.

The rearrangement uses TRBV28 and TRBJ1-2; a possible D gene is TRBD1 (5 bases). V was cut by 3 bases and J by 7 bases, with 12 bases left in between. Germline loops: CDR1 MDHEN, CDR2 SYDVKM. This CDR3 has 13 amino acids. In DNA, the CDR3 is TGTGCCAGCAGTTTCGGGGCCGTTCGTGGCTACACCTTC. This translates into CASSFGAVRGYTF.

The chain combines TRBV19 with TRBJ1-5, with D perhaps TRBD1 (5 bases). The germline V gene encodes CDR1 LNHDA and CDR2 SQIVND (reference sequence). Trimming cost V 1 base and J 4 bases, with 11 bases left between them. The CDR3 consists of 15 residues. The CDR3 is CASSIGQIFNQPQHF. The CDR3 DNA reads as TGTGCCAGTAGTATAGGACAGATTTTTAATCAGCCCCAGCATTTT.

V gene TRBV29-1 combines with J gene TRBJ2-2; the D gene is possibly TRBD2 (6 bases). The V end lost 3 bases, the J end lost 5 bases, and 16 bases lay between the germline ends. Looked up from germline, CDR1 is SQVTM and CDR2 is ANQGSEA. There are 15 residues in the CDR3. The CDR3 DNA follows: TGCAGCGTTGAGTACGGCGGGGCCCTAACCGGGGAGCTGTTTTTT. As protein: CSVEYGGALTGELFF.

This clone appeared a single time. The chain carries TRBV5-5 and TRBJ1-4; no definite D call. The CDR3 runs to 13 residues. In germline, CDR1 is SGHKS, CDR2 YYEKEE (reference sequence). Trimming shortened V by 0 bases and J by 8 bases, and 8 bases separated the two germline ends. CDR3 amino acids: CASSLVHDEKLFF. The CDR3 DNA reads TGTGCCAGCAGCTTGGTACACGACGAAAAACTGTTTTTT.

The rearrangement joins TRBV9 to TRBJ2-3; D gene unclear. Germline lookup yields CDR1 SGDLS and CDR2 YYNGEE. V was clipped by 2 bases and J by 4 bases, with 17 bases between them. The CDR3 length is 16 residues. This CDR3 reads CASSVEQHPPADTQYF. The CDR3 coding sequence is TGTGCCAGCAGCGTCGAGCAACATCCTCCGGCAGATACGCAGTATTTT.